This entry lists 16 T cell receptor beta chains sequenced from one sample in a study of metastatic and nonmetastatic thyroid tumors. TCRdb reanalyzed the PCR reads with MiXCR. Of 15,000 to 20,000 clones in the sample, around 28% were seen once. All patients were untreated before thyroid surgery. Specimen: tumor tissue. The receptors come from a male donor with papillary thyroid cancer or a benign thyroid nodule (not recorded which). Some clones in this sample may be carry-over from other donors' samples.

This clone was detected ten times or more. This may be a read error: a much more frequent sequence differs by one nucleotide. J is TRBJ2-1 and V is TRBV6-2 or TRBV6-3; TRBD2 agrees at 10 bases. The CDR3 is made up of 15 amino acids. Trimming removed 6 bases from V and 11 bases from J; junction bases left unmatched: 13. CDR1 and CDR2 (germline): MNHEY, SVGEGT. For the CDR3, the DNA is TGTGCCAGCAGCCCCCCCGGGACTAGCGCCCATAAGCAGTTCTTC. Translated, it gives CASSPPGTSAHKQFF.

The V and J genes are TRBV20-1 and TRBJ2-1, with 8 bases fitting TRBD2. CDR3 size: 15 residues. V lost 0 bases to trimming and J lost 6 bases; unmatched junction nucleotides: 7. Per germline, CDR1 DFQATT and CDR2 SNEGSKA (reference sequence). In nucleotides, the CDR3 is TGCAGTGCTAGAGATCCCTTGAGCGGGGGCAATGAGCAGTTCTTC. This gives the protein CSARDPLSGGNEQFF.

This clone has ten or more counts. This chain links TRBV10-3 with TRBJ2-5; the D call may be TRBD1 or TRBD2 (6 bases each). Germline V gives CDR1 ENHRY, CDR2 SYGVKD. Trimming removed 5 bases at V and 7 bases at J, with 20 bases between. The CDR3 is 15 residues long. The CDR3 DNA is TGTGCCATCAGTCCGGAACTAGCACCCAGGGGGACCCAGTACTTC. Translated, it gives CAISPELAPRGTQYF.

V gene TRBV3-1 combines with J gene TRBJ1-5; D gene uncertain. The CDR3 has 15 amino acids. The germline V and J ends were trimmed by 1 base and 0 bases, with 7 bases remaining between them. From germline, CDR1 is LGHDT and CDR2 YNNKEL (reference sequence). The CDR3 protein is CASSQGWDSNQPQHF. DNA of the CDR3: TGTGCCAGCAGCCAAGGGTGGGATAGCAATCAGCCCCAGCATTTT.

J is TRBJ1-2 and V is TRBV30; TRBD1 matches at 9 bases. Germline V lookup: CDR1 GTSNPN, CDR2 SVGIG (reference sequence). The CDR3 consists of 15 residues. The V gene end was trimmed by 5 bases and the J gene end by 7 bases; junction bases not matched to a gene: 14. This chain's CDR3 is CAWGRRGQGVFGYTF. CDR3 nucleotides: TGTGCCTGGGGGAGGAGGGGACAGGGTGTATTTGGCTACACCTTC.

In this sample, this clone turned up many times. The CDR3 DNA follows: TGTGCCAGCAGCCCCACAGCGGGAGCTGCAGATACGCAGTATTTT. Residues: CASSPTAGAADTQYF. The chain carries TRBV9 and TRBJ2-3; 8 nucleotides agree with TRBD2. V trimming: 4 bases; J trimming: 4 bases; junction bases outside the gene matches: 8. Germline assignment: CDR1 SGDLS and CDR2 YYNGEE. CDR3 length: 15 amino acids.

This clone was observed a few times. This chain connects TRBV6-5 to TRBJ1-2, with unresolved D. V was shortened by 2 bases and J by 8 bases, with 12 bases between the two germline ends. Per germline, CDR1 MNHEY and CDR2 SVGAGI. This CDR3 is built from 13 residues. The CDR3 DNA follows: TGTGCCAGCAGTTACAAGGGTCTAAGGGGCTACACCTTC. This translates into CASSYKGLRGYTF.

This clone was counted a few times. The chain is built from TRBV2 and TRBJ2-1; D may match TRBD1 or TRBD2 (7 bases each). CDR3 size: 14 residues. Germline V gene lookup returns CDR1 SNHLY and CDR2 FYNNEI. V lost 4 bases and J 7 bases, leaving 14 bases between the germline ends. The CDR3 DNA sequence: TGTGCCAGCAGTGGAGGGGGCGGGGGAAATGAGCAGTTCTTC. Translated: CASSGGGGGNEQFF.

This clone is medium-sized (0.01 to 0.1%) within its sample. This chain connects TRBV25-1 to TRBJ2-7, with D hard to call. Looked up from germline, CDR1 is MGHDK and CDR2 is SYGVNS. The CDR3 has 13 amino acids. V gave up 4 bases and J gave up 3 bases, with 10 bases separating them. This chain's CDR3 is CASSARDLYEQYF. In DNA, the CDR3 is TGTGCCAGCAGTGCAAGGGATCTCTACGAGCAGTACTTC.

The chain recombines TRBV5-1 with TRBJ2-2; D not certain. CDR1 SGHRS and CDR2 YFSETQ come from the germline V gene. The V gene lost 5 bases and the J gene lost 5 bases, with 16 bases spanning the gap. This CDR3 comprises 15 residues. The CDR3 region is CASRTAASRTGELFF. CDR3 nucleotide sequence: TGCGCCAGCAGAACGGCGGCCTCAAGGACCGGGGAGCTGTTTTTT.

This clone has only one observation. The chain uses TRBV30 and TRBJ1-6, with D unresolved. CDR1 is GTSNPN and CDR2 is SVGIG in the germline V gene (reference sequence). The CDR3 totals 14 residues. V lost 7 bases and J 9 bases, leaving 19 bases between the germline ends. The CDR3 sequence is CASEREGFSSPLHF. For the CDR3, the DNA is TGTGCCTCGGAGAGGGAGGGTTTTTCTTCACCCCTCCACTTT.

The genes are TRBV5-4 and TRBJ1-1; perhaps TRBD1 as D (6 bases). V lost 4 bases, J lost 4 bases, and 17 bases lay in between. This CDR3 has 15 amino acids. CDR1 and CDR2 (germline): SGHNT, YYREEE (reference sequence). The CDR3 bases are TGTGCCAGCAGCCGTAACAGGGCCCTCGGCACTGAAGCTTTCTTT. It codes for CASSRNRALGTEAFF. The full variable domain, completed using reference TRBV5-4 and TRBJ1-1, is ETGVTQSPTHLIKTRGQQVTLRCSSQSGHNTVSWYQQALGQGPQFIFQYYREEENGRGNFPPRFSGLQFPNYSSELNVNALELDDSALYLCASSRNRALGTEAFFGQGTRLTVV.

This clone was seen ten or more times. The V gene is TRBV18, the J gene TRBJ2-1, with TRBD1 matching 7 bases. Looked up from germline, CDR1 is KGHSH and CDR2 is LQKENI. V lost 3 bases and J lost 8; bases outside the gene matches: 7. The CDR3 covers 14 residues. CDR3 nucleotides: TGTGCCAGCTCACCCCGGACAGGTTCCGATGAGCAGTTCTTC. It yields the protein CASSPRTGSDEQFF. The full variable domain, rest sourced from reference TRBV18 and TRBJ2-1, is NAGVMQNPRHLVRRRGQEARLRCSPMKGHSHVYWYRQLPEEGLKFMVYLQKENIIDESGMPKERFSAEFPKEGPSILRIQQVVRGDSAAYFCASSPRTGSDEQFFGPGTRLTVL.

This clone has just one count. The V gene is TRBV9, the J gene TRBJ1-2; no firm D call. CDR3 length: 13 amino acids. Germline CDR1 is SGDLS and CDR2 is YYNGEE. V lost 1 base and J lost 4, with 8 bases in between. The CDR3 loop is CASSVRPSYGYTF. DNA for the CDR3: TGTGCCAGCAGCGTAAGGCCTTCCTATGGCTACACCTTC.

The CDR3 DNA sequence: TGTGCCAGCAGTTACCGGACTAGCGGGAGGGTTAATGAGCAGTTCTTC. Protein sequence: CASSYRTSGRVNEQFF. The V and J genes are TRBV6-6 and TRBJ2-1, with TRBD2 matching 15 bases. CDR1 and CDR2 from the germline V gene are MNHNY and SVGAGI (reference sequence). The ends lost 2 bases at V and 7 bases at J; junction bases unmatched: 3. The CDR3 extends over 16 amino acids.

The rearrangement links TRBV19 to TRBJ1-4, with D uncertain. Germline V gene sequence: CDR1 LNHDA, CDR2 SQIVND (reference sequence). Deletions cut 3 bases from V and 7 bases from J, with 12 bases between. The CDR3 is 14 amino acids. The CDR3 region has the DNA TGTGCCAGTAGTATCCGTAACTCTGGTGAAAAACTGTTTTTT. This gives the protein CASSIRNSGEKLFF.